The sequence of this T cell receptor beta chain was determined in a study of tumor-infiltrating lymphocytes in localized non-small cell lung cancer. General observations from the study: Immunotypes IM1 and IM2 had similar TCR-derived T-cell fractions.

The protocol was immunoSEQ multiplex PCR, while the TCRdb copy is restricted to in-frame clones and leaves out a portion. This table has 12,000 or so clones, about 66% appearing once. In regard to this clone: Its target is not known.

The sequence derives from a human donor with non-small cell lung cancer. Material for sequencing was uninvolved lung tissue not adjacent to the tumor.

The DNA for the CDR3 is TGCGCCAGCAGCCAAGATGGAGCAACTAATGAAAAACTGTTTTTT. This sequence encodes CASSQDGATNEKLFF. This chain connects TRBV4-3 to TRBJ1-4; D is ambiguous. V lost 0 bases and J 0 bases, leaving 5 bases between the germline ends. Germline V gene sequence: CDR1 LGHNA, CDR2 YSLEER. The CDR3 covers 15 residues.